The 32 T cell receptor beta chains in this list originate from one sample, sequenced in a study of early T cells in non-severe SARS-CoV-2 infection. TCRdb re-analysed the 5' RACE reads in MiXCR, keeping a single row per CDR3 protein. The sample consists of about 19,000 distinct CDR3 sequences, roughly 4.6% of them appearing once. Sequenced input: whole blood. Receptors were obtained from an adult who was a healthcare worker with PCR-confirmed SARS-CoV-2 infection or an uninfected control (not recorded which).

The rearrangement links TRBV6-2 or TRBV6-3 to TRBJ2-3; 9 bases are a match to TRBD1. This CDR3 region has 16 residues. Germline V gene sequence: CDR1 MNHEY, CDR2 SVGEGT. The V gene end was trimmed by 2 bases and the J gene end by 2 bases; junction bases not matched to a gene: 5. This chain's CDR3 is CASSYGQGYLTDTQYF. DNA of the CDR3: TGTGCCAGCAGTTACGGACAGGGGTACCTCACAGATACGCAGTATTTT.

For the CDR3, the DNA is TGCAGTGCTCGAGGACCTCCCGGGGGAGATACGCAGTATTTT. Translating it yields CSARGPPGGDTQYF. The gene calls are TRBV20-1 and TRBJ2-3; perhaps TRBD2 as D (6 bases). The CDR3 is made up of 14 amino acids. V shed 5 bases and J shed 5 bases, with 17 bases lying between them. The germline CDR1 and CDR2 sequences are DFQATT and SNEGSKA (reference sequence).

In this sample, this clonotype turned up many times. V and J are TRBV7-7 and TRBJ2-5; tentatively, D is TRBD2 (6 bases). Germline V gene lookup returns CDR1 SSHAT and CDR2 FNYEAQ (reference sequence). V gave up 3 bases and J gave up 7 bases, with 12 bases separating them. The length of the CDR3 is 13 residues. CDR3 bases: TGTGCCAGCAGCTTGGACCAAGCGGGGACCCAGTACTTC. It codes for CASSLDQAGTQYF.

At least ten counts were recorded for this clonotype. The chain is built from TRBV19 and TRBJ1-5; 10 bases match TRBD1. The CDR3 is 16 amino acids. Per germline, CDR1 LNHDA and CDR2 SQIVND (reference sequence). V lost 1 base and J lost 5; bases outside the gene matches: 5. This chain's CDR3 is CASSIADRGTDQPQHF. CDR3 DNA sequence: TGTGCCAGTAGTATAGCGGACAGGGGGACCGATCAGCCCCAGCATTTT.

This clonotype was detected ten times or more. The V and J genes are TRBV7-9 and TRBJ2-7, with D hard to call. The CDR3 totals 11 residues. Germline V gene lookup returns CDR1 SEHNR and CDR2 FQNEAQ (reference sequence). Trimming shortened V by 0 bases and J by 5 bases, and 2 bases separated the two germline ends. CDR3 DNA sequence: TGTGCCAGCAGCTTAGCCCACGAGCAGTACTTC. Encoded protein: CASSLAHEQYF.

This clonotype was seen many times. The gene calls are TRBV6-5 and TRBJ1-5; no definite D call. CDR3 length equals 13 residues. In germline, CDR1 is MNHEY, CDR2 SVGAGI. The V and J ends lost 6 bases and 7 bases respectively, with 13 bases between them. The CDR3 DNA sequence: TGTGCCAGCAGACCCAGGTTCCCACAGCCCCAGCATTTT. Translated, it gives CASRPRFPQPQHF.

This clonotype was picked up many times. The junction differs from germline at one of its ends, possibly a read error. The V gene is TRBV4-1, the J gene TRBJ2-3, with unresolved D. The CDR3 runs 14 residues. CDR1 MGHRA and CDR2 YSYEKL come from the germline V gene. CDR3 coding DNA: TGCACCAGCAGCCAAGATCGAAGCACAGATACGCAGTATTTT. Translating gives CTSSQDRSTDTQYF.

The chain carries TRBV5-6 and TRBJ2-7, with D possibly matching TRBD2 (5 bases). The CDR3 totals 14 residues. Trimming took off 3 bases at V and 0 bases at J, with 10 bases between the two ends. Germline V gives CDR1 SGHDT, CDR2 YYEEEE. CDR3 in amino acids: CASSSGIYSYEQYF. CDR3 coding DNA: TGTGCCAGCAGCTCCGGGATTTACTCCTACGAGCAGTACTTC.

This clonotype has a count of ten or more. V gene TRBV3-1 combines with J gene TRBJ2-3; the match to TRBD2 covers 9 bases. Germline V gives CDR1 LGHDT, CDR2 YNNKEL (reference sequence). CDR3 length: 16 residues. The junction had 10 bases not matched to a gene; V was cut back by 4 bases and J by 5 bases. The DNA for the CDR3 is TGTGCCAGCAGCCCCCCGCGGGGGGGAATCCAAGATACGCAGTATTTT. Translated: CASSPPRGGIQDTQYF.

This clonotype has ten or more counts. The CDR3 loop reads CASEPWTGTGRHYGYTF. The CDR3 nucleotides are TGTGCCAGTGAACCGTGGACCGGGACAGGGCGCCACTATGGCTACACCTTC. The V and J genes are TRBV19 and TRBJ1-2; 9 bases map to TRBD1. The CDR3 runs to 17 residues. Germline lookup yields CDR1 LNHDA and CDR2 SQIVND (reference sequence). V lost 8 bases to trimming and J lost 3 bases; unmatched junction nucleotides: 16.

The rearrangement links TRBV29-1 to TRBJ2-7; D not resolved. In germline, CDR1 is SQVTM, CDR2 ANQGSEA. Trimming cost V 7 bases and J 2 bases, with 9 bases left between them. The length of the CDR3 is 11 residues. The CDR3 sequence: CSALLTYEQYF. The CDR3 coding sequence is TGCAGCGCTCTCCTAACCTACGAGCAGTACTTC.

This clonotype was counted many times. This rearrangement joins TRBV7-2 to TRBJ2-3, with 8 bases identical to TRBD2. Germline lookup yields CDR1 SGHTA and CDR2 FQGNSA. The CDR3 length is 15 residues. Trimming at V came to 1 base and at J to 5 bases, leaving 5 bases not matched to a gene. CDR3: CASSLDGGGVDTQYF. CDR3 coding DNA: TGTGCCAGCAGCTTAGACGGGGGGGGCGTAGATACGCAGTATTTT.

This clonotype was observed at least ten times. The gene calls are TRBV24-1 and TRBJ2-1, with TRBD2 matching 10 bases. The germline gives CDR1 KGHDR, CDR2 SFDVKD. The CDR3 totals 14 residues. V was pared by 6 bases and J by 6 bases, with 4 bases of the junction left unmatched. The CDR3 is CATSSSGGGNEQFF. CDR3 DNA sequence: TGTGCCACCAGTTCTAGCGGGGGAGGCAATGAGCAGTTCTTC.

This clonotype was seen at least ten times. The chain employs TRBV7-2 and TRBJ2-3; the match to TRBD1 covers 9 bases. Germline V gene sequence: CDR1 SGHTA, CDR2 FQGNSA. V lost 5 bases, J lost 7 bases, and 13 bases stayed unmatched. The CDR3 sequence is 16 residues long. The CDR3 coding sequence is TGTGCCAGCAGCCTAGAAGGACCGGGACAGGGAAATACGCAGTATTTT. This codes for CASSLEGPGQGNTQYF.

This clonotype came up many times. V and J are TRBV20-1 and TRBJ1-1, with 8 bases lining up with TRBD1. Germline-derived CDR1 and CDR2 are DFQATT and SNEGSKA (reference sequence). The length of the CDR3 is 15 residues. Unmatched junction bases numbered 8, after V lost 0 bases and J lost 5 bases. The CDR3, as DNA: TGCAGTGCTAGAGATGGGGGCAGGGGGCGAACTGAAGCTTTCTTT. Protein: CSARDGGRGRTEAFF.

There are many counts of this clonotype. CDR3 DNA sequence: TGTGCCAGCAGCTCCTCCGGGGCTAATGAAAAACTGTTTTTT. This translates into CASSSSGANEKLFF. This sequence joins TRBV7-6 and TRBJ1-4; no clear D. V gave up 4 bases and J gave up 3 bases, with 9 bases separating them. The CDR3 extends over 14 amino acids. The germline V gene encodes CDR1 SGHVS and CDR2 FNYEAQ. The full variable domain, completed using reference TRBV7-6 and TRBJ1-4, is GAGVSQSPRYKVTKRGQDVALRCDPISGHVSLYWYRQALGQGPEFLTYFNYEAQQDKSGLPNDRFSAERPEGSISTLTIQRTEQRDSAMYRCASSSSGANEKLFFGSGTQLSVL.

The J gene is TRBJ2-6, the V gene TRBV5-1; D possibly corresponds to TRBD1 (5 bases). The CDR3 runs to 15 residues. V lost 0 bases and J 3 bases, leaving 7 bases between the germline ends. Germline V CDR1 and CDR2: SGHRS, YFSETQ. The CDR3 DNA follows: TGCGCCAGCAGCTTGGAGGGGTTTGGGGCCAACGTCCTGACTTTC. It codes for CASSLEGFGANVLTF.

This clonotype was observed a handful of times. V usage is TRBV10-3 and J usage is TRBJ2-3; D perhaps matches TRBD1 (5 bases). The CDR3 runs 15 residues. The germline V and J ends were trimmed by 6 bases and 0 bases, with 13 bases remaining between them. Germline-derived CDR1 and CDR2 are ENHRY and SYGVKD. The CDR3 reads CAIRHDSLSTDTQYF. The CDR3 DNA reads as TGTGCCATCAGACACGACAGCCTCAGCACAGATACGCAGTATTTT.

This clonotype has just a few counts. The CDR3 is CASSAIGTGSQGEAFF. The CDR3, as DNA: TGTGCCAGCAGTGCCATCGGGACAGGGAGTCAAGGTGAAGCTTTCTTT. J is TRBJ1-1 and V is TRBV28; 9 bases are shared with TRBD1. The germline CDR1 and CDR2 sequences are MDHEN and SYDVKM. The CDR3 is 16 residues long. V was clipped by 5 bases and J by 7 bases; unmatched bases: 14. Looking up the rest from reference TRBV28 and TRBJ1-1 gives the full variable domain: DVKVTQSSRYLVKRTGEKVFLECVQDMDHENMFWYRQDPGLGLRLIYFSYDVKMKEKGDIPEGYSVSREKKERFSLILESASTNQTSMYLCASSAIGTGSQGEAFFGQGTRLTVV.

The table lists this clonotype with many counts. CDR3 DNA: TGTGCCAGCAGTTCCTTGCTCTCGAACACTGAAGCTTTCTTT. Translating it yields CASSSLLSNTEAFF. The chain couples TRBV27 to TRBJ1-1; D gene ambiguous. The CDR3 runs to 14 residues. Between the trimmed V and J ends, which lost 4 bases and 1 base, there was a span of 10 bases. Germline V gene data show CDR1 as MNHEY and CDR2 as SMNVEV (reference sequence).

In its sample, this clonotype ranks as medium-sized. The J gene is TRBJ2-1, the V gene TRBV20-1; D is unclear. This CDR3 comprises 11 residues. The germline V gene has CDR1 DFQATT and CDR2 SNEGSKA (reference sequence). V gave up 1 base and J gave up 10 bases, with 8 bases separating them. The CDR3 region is CSARGVGEQFF. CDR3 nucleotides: TGCAGTGCTAGAGGGGTTGGGGAGCAGTTCTTC.

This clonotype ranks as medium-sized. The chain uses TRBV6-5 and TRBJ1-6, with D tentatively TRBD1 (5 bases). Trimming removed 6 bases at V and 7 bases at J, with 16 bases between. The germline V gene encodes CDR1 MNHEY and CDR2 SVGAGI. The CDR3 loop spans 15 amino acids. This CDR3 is CASSRVGGRNSPLHF. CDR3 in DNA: TGTGCCAGCAGCCGCGTGGGGGGTCGCAATTCACCCCTCCACTTT.

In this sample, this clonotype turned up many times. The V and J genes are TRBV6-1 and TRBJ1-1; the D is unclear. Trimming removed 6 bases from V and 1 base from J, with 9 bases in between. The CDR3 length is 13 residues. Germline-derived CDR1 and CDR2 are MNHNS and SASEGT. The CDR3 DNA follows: TGTGCCAGCAGGTACGGAACGAACACTGAAGCTTTCTTT. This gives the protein CASRYGTNTEAFF.

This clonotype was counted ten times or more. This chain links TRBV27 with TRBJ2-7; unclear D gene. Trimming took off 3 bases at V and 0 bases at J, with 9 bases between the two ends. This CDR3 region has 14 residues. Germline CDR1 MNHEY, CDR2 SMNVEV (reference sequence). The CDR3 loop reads CASSFSRNSYEQYF. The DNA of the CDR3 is TGTGCCAGCAGTTTTAGCAGGAACTCCTACGAGCAGTACTTC.

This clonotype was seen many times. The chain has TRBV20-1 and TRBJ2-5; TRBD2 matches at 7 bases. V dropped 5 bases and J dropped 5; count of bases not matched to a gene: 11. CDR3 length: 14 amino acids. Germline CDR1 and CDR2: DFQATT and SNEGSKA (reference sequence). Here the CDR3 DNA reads TGCAGTGCTCCCCCGGGGGGTGGTCGGGAGACCCAGTACTTC. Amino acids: CSAPPGGGRETQYF.

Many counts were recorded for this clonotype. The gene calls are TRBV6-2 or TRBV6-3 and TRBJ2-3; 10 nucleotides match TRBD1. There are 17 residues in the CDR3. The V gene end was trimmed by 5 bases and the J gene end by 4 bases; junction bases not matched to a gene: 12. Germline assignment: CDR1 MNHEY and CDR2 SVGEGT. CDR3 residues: CASSTIMGQGNADTQYF. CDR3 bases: TGTGCCAGCAGTACCATAATGGGACAGGGGAATGCAGATACGCAGTATTTT.

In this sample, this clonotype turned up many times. CDR3 in DNA: TGTGCTAGTGGTTTGGCTGGTCGGGGGGGCGGATACAATGAGCAGTTCTTC. The encoded protein is CASGLAGRGGGYNEQFF. J is TRBJ2-1 and V is TRBV12-5; TRBD2 matches at 8 bases. Germline CDR1 is LGHNT and CDR2 is FRNRAP. CDR3 length: 17 residues. V lost 1 base and J lost 4; bases outside the gene matches: 9.

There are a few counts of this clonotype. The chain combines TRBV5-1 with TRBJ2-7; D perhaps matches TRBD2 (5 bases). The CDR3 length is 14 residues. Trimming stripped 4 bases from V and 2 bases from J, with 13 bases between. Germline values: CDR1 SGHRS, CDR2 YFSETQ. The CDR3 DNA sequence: TGCGCCAGCAGCACGACCACGGGGACCTACGAGCAGTACTTC. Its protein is CASSTTTGTYEQYF.

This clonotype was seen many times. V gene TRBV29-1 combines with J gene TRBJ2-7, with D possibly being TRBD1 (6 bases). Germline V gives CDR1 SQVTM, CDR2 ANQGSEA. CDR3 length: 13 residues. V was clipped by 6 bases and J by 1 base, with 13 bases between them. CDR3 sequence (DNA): TGCAGCGTCTTACCTGGACAGTCCTACGAGCAGTACTTC. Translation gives CSVLPGQSYEQYF.

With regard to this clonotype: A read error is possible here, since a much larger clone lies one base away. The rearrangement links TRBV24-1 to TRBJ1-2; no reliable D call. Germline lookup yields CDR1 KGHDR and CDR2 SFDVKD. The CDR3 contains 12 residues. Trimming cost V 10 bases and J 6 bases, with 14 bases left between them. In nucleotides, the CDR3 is TGTGCCACAGATAATCTTCACAATGGCTACACCTTC. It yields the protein CATDNLHNGYTF.

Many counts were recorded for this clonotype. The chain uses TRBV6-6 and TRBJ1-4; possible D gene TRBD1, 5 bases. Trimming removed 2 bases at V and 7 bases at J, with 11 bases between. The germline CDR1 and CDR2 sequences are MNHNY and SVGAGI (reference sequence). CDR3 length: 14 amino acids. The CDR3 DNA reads TGTGCCAGCAGTTACCGGGGAGGGACTGAAAAACTGTTTTTT. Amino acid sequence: CASSYRGGTEKLFF.

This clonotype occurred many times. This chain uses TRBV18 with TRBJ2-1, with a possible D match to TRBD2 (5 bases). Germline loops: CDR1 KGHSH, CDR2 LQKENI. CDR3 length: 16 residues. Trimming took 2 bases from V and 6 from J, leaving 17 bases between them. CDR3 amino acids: CASSPNMEDLSNEQFF. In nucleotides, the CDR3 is TGTGCCAGCTCACCAAATATGGAGGATCTGAGCAATGAGCAGTTCTTC. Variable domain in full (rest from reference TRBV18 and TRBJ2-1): NAGVMQNPRHLVRRRGQEARLRCSPMKGHSHVYWYRQLPEEGLKFMVYLQKENIIDESGMPKERFSAEFPKEGPSILRIQQVVRGDSAAYFCASSPNMEDLSNEQFFGPGTRLTVL.